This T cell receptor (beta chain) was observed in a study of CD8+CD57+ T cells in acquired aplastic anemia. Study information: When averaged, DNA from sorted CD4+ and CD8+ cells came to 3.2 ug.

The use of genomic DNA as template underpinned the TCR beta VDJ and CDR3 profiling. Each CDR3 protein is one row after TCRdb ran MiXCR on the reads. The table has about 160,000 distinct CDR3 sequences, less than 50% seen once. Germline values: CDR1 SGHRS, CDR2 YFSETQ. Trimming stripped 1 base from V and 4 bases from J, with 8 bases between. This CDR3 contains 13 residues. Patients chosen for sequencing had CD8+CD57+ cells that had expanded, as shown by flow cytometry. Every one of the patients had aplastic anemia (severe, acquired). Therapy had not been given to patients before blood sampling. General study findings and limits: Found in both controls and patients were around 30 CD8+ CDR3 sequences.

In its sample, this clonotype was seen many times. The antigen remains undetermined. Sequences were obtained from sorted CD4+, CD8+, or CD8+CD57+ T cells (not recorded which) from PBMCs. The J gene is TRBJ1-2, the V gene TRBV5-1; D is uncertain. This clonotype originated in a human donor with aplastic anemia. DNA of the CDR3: TGCGCCAGCAGCTTGAACAGTGCCTATGGCTACACCTTC. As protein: CASSLNSAYGYTF.